This entry concerns a single TCR beta chain. This CDR3 comprises 16 residues. The data are from a study of T cell changes during pregnancy in multiple sclerosis. The protocol was immunoSEQ multiplex PCR, while the TCRdb copy is restricted to in-frame clones and leaves out a portion. The table shows 85,000 to 120,000 clones, with roughly nine tenths occurring only once. The sample was peripheral blood, taken before pregnancy. This rearrangement joins TRBV21-1 to TRBJ1-2; no DNA check was done on the table's D call, TRBD1. TRBV21-1 counts as a pseudogene. The TCR was taken from a female donor with multiple sclerosis, enrolled in a pregnancy study. The CDR3 DNA sequence: TGTGCCAGCAGCAAAATGATTTGCAACAGCTCTTATGGCTACACCTTC. It is translated as CASSKMICNSSYGYTF.